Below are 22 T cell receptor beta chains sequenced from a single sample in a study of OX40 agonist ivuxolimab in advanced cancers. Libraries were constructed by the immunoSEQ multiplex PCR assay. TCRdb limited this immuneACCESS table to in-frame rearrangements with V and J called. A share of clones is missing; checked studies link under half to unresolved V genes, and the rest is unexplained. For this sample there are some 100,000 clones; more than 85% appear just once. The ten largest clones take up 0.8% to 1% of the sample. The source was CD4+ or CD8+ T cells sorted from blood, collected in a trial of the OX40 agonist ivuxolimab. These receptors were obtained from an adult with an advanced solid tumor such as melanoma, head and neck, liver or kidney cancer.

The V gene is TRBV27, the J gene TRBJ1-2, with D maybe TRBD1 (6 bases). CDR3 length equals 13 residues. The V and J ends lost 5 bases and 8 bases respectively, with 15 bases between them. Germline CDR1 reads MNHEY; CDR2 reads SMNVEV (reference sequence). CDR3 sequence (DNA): TGTGCCAGCAGTCCCCAAGGGGGTGGAGGCTACACCTTC. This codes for CASSPQGGGGYTF.

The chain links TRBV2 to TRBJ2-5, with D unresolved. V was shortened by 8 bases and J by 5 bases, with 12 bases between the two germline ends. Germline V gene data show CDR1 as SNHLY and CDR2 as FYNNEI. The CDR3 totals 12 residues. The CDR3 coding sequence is TGTGCCAGCGCGCCAGGCCGGGAGACCCAGTACTTC. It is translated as CASAPGRETQYF.

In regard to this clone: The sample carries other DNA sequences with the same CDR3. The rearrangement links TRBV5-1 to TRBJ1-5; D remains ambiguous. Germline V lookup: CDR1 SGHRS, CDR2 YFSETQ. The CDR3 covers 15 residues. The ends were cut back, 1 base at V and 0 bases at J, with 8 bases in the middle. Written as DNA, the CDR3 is TGCGCCAGCAGCTTGCTAGGGAATAGCAATCAGCCCCAGCATTTT. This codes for CASSLLGNSNQPQHF.

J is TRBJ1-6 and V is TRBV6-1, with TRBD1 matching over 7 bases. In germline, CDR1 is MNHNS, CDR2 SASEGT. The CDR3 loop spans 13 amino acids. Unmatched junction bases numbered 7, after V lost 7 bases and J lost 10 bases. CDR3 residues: CASIRQGGSPLHF. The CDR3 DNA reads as TGTGCCAGCATACGACAGGGAGGGTCACCCCTCCACTTT.

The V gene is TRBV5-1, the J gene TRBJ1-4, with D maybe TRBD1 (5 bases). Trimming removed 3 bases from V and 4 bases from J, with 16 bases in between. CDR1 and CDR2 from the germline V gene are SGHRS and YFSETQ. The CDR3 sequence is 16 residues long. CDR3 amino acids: CASSSLGTGYNEKLFF. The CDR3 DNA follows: TGCGCCAGCAGCTCCTTGGGTACAGGTTATAATGAAAAACTGTTTTTT.

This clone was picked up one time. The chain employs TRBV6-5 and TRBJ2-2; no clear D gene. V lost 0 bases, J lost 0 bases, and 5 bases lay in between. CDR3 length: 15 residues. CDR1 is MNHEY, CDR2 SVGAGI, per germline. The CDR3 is CASSYSSANTGELFF. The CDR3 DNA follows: TGTGCCAGCAGTTACTCGAGCGCGAACACCGGGGAGCTGTTTTTT.

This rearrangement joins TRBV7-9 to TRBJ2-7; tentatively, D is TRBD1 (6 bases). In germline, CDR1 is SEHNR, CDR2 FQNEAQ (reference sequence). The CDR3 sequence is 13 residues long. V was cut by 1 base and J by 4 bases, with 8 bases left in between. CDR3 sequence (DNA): TGTGCCAGCAGCTTAGGGGGGCAATACGAGCAGTACGTC. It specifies CASSLGGQYEQYV.

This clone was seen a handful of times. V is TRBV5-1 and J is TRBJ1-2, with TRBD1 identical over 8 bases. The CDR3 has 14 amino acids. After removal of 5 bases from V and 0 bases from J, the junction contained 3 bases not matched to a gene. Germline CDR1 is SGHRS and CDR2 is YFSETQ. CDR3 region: CASRQQGANYGYTF. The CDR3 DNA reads TGCGCCAGCAGACAACAGGGGGCTAACTATGGCTACACCTTC. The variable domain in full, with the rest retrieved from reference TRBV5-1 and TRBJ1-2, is KAGVTQTPRYLIKTRGQQVTLSCSPISGHRSVSWYQQTPGQGLQFLFEYFSETQRNKGNFPGRFSGRQFSNSRSEMNVSTLELGDSALYLCASRQQGANYGYTFGSGTRLTVV.

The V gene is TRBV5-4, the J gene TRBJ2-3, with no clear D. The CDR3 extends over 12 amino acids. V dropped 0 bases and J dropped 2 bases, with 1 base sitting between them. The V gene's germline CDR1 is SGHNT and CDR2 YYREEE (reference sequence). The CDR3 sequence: CASSLDTDTQYF. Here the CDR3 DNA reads TGTGCCAGCAGCTTGGACACAGATACGCAGTATTTT.

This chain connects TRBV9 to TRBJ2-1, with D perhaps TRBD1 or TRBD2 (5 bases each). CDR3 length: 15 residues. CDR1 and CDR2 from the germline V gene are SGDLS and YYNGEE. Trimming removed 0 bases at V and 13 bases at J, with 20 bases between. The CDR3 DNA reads TGTGCCAGCAGCGTAGTGGGGACGCCCTTCGGGGTACAGTTCTTC. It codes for CASSVVGTPFGVQFF.

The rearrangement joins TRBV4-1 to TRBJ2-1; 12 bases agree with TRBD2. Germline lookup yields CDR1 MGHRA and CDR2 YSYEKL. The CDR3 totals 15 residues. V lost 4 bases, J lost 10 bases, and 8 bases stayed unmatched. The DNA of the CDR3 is TGCGCCAGCAGCCCCCTAGCGGGAGGGTTACTGGAGCAGTTCTTC. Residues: CASSPLAGGLLEQFF.

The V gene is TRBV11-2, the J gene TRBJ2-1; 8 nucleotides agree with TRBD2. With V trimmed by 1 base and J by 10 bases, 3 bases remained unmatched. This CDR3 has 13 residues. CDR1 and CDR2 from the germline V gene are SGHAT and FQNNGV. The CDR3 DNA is TGTGCCAGCAGCTTAGTAGCGGGAATGGAGCAGTTCTTC. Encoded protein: CASSLVAGMEQFF.

The CDR3 region is CASSEAADSIYEQYF. CDR3 sequence (DNA): TGTGCCAGCAGTGAAGCGGCGGACAGCATTTACGAGCAGTACTTC. The chain recombines TRBV6-1 with TRBJ2-7, with a weak D call TRBD1 (6 bases). Per germline, CDR1 MNHNS and CDR2 SASEGT. This CDR3 region has 15 residues. V lost 0 bases, J lost 4 bases, and 13 bases lay in between.

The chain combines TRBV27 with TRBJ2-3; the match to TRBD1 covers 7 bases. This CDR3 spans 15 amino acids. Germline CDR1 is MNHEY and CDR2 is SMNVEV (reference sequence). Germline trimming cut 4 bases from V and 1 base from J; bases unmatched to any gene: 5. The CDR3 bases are TGTGCCAGCAGTTCCTGGACAGGAGGCACAGATACGCAGTATTTT. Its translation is CASSSWTGGTDTQYF.

This CDR3 is CATSRGGTTREQYF. CDR3 nucleotides: TGTGCCACCAGCAGAGGAGGGACCACTCGTGAGCAGTACTTC. The chain carries TRBV15 and TRBJ2-7, with D perhaps TRBD1 or TRBD2 (5 bases each). CDR1 and CDR2 from the germline V gene are LNHNV and YYDKDF (reference sequence). V was pared by 1 base and J by 7 bases, with 14 bases between. This CDR3 region has 14 residues.

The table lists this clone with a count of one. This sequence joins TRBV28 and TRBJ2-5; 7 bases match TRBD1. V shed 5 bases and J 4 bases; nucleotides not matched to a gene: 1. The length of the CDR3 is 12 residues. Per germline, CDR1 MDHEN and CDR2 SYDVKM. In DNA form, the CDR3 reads TGTGCCAGCAGTAGGGGGCCAGAGACCCAGTACTTC. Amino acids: CASSRGPETQYF.

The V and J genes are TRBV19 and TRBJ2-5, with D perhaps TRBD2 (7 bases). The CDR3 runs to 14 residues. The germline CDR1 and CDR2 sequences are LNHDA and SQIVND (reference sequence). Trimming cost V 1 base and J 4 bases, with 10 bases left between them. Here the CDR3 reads CASSIGGGGETQYF. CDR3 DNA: TGTGCCAGTAGTATAGGGGGGGGCGGAGAGACCCAGTACTTC.

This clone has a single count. The CDR3 reads CASSPRVQQGLFF. The CDR3 nucleotides are TGTGCCAGCTCACCACGAGTCCAACAGGGGCTGTTTTTT. This sequence joins TRBV18 and TRBJ1-4, with 7 nucleotides matching TRBD1. Germline V CDR1 and CDR2: KGHSH, LQKENI. V trimming: 1 base; J trimming: 14 bases; junction bases outside the gene matches: 7. This CDR3 contains 13 residues. The entire variable domain, with the rest obtained from reference TRBV18 and TRBJ1-4, is as follows: NAGVMQNPRHLVRRRGQEARLRCSPMKGHSHVYWYRQLPEEGLKFMVYLQKENIIDESGMPKERFSAEFPKEGPSILRIQQVVRGDSAAYFCASSPRVQQGLFFGSGTQLSVL.

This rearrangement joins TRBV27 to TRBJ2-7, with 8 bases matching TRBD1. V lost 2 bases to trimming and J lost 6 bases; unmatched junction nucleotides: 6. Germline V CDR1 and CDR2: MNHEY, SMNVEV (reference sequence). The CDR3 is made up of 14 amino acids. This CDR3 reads CASSLRDRGGEQYF. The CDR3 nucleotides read TGTGCCAGCAGTTTACGTGACAGGGGAGGCGAGCAGTACTTC.

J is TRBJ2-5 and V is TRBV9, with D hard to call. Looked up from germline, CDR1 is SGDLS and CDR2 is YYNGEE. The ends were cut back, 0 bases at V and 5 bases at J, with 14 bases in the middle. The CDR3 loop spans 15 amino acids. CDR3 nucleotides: TGTGCCAGCAGCGTAGACCTCGACAACGATGAGACCCAGTACTTC. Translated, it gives CASSVDLDNDETQYF.

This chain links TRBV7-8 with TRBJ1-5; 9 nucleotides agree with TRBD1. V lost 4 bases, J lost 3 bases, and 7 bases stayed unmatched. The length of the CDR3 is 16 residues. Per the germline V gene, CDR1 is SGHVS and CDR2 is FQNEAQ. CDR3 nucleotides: TGTGCCAGCAGCTCCGGTACAGGGGGCAACAATCAGCCCCAGCATTTT. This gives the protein CASSSGTGGNNQPQHF.

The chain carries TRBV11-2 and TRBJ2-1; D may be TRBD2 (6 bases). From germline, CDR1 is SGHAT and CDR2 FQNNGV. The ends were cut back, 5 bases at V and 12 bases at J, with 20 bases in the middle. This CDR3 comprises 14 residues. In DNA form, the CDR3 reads TGTGCCAGCAGCCGAATCCGGGGGAATGAGGGGCAGTTCTTC. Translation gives CASSRIRGNEGQFF.